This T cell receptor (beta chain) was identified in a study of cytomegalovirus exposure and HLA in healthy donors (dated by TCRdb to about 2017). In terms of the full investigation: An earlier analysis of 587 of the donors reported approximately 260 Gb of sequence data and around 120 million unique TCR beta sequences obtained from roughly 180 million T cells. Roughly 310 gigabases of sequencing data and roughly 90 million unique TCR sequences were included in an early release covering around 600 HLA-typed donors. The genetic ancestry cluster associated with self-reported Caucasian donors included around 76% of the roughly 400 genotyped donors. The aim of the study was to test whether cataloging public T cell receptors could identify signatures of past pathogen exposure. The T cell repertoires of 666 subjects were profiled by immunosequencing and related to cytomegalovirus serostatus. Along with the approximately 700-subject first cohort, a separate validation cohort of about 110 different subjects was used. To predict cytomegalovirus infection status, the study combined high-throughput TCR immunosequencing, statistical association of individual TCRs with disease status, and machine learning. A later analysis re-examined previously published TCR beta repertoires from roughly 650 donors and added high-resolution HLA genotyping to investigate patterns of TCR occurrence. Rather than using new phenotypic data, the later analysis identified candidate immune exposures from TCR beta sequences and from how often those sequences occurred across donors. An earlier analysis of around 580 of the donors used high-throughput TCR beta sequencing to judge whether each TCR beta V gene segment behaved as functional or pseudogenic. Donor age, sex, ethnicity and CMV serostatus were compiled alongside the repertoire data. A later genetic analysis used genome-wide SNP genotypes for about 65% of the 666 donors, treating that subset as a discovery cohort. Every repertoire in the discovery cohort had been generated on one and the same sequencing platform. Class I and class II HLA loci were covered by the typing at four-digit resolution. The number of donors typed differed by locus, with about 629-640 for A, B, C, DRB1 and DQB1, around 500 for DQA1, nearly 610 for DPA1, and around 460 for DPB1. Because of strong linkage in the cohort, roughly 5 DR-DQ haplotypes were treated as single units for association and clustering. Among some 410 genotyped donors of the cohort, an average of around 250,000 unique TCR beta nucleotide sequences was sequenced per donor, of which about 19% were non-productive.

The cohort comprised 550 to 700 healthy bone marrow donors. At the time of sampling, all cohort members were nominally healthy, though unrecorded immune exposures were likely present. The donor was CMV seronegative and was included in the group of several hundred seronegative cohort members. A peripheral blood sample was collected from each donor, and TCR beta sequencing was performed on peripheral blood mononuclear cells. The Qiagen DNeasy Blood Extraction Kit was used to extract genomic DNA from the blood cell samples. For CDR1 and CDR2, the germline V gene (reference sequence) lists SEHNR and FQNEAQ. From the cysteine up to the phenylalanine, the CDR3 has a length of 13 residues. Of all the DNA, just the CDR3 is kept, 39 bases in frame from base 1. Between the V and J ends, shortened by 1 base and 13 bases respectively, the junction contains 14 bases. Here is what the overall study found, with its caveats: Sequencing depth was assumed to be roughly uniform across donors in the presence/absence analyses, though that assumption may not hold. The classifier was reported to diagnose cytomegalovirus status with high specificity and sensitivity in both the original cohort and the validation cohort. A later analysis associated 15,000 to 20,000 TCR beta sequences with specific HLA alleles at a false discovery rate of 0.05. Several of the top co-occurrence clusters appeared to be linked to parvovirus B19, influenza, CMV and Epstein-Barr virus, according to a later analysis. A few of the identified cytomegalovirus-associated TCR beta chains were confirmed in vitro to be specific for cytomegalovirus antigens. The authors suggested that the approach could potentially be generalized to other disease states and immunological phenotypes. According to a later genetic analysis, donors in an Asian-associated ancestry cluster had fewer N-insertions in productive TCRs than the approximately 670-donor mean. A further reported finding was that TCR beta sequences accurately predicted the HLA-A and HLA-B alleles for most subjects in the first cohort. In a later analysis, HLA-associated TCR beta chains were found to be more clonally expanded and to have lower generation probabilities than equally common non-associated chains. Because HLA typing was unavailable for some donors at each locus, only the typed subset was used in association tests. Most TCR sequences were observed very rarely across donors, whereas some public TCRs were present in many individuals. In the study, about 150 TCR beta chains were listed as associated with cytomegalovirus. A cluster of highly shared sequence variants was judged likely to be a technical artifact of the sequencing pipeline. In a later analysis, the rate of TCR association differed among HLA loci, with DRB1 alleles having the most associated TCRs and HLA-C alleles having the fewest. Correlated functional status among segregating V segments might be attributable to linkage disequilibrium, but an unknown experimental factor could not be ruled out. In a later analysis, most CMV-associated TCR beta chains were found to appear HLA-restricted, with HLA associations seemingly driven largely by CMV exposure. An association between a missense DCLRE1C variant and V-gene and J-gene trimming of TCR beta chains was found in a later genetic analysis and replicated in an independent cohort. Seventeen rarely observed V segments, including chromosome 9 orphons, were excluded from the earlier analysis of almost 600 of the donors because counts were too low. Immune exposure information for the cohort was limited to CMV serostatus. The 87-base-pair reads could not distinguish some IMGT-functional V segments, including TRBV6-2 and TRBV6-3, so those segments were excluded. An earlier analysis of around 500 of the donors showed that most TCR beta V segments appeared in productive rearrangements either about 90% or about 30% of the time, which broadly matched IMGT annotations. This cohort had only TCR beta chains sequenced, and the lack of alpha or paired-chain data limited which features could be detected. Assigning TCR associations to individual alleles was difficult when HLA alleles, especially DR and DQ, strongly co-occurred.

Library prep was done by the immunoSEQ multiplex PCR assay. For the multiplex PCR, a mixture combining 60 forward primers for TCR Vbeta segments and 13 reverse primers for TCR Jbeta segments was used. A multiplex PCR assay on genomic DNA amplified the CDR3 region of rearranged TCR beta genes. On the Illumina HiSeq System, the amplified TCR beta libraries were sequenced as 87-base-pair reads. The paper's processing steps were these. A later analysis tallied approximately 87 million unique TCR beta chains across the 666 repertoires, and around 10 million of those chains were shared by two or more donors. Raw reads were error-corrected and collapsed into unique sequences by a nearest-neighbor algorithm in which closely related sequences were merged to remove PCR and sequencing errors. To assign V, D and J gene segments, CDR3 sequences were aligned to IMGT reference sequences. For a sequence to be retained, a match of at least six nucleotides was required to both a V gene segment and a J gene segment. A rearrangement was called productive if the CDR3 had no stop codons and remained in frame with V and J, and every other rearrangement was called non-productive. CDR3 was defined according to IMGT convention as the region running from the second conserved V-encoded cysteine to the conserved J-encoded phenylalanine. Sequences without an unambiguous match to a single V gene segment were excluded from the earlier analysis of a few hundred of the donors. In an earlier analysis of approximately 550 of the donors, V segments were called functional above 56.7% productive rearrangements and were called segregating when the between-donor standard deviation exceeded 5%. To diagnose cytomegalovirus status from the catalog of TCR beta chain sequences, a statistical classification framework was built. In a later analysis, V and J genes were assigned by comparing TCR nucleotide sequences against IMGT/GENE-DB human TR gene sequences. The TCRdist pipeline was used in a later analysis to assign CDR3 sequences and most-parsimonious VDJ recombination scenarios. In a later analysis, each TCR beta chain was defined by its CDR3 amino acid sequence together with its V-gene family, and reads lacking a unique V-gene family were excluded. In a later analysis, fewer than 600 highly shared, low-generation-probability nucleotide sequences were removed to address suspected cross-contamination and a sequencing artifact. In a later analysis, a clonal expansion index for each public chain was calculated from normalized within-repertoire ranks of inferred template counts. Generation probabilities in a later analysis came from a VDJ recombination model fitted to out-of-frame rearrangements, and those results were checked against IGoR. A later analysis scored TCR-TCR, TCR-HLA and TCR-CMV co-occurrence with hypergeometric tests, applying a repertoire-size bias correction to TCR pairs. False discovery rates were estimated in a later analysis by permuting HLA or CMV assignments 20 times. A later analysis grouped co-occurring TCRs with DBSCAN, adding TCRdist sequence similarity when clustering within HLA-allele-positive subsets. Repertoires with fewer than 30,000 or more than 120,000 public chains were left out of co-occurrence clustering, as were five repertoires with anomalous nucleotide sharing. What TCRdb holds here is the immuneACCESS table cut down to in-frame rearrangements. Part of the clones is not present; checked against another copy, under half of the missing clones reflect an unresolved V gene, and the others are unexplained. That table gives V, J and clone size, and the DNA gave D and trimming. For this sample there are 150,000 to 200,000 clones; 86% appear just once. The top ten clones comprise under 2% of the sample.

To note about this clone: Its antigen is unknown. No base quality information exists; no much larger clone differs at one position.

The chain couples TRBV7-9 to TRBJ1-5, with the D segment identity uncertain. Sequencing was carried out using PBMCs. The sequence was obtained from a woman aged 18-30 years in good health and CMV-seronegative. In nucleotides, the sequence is TGTGCCAGCAGCTTAGAAGGATCCGCTAGGCAGCATTTT. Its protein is CASSLEGSARQHF.